The clone carrying this TCR beta chain was found once. This sample was taken from a study of regulatory dendritic cells for organ transplantation. From germline, CDR1 is MRHNA and CDR2 SNTAGT. The CDR3 contains 15 residues. Between the trimmed V and J ends, which lost 6 bases and 4 bases, there was a span of 17 bases. Clones were read by immunoSEQ multiplex PCR, and TCRdb kept only the in-frame ones, dropping some. Of some 28,000 clones in the sample, approximately 78% were seen once. This clonotype originated in a human donor in good health. Source material: naive CD4+ T cells from blood. As for subset: CD45RA+ naive T cells. V is TRBV6-4 and J is TRBJ2-3; the D gene is possibly TRBD1 (5 bases). The CDR3 here is CASRLQARNADTQYF. In DNA form, the CDR3 reads TGTGCCAGCAGACTACAGGCCCGGAACGCAGATACGCAGTATTTT.